Each of the 27 T cell receptor beta chains below was sequenced from the same sample in a study of blood T cells in healthy people across ages. The authors ran a second PCR of 7 to 11 cycles using a sample-barcoded 5' primer and a J-beta primer mix. In TCRdb, the 5' RACE reads were re-called with MiXCR into one record per CDR3 protein. The sample contains more than 900,000 distinct CDR3 sequences, less than 25% of which appear only once. The same data also went into a second study, on T cells of mothers and their children.

Sequenced: blood. The receptors were sampled from a girl aged 2 to 10 in good health.

There are a few counts of this clonotype. V gene TRBV28 combines with J gene TRBJ2-5; a possible D gene is TRBD1 (6 bases). The CDR3 length is 13 residues. V was pared by 7 bases and J by 4 bases, with 13 bases between. The V gene's germline CDR1 is MDHEN and CDR2 SYDVKM. Written as DNA, the CDR3 is TGTGCCAGCACTCAGACAGGTCGAGAGACCCAGTACTTC. It specifies CASTQTGRETQYF. The full variable domain, completed using reference TRBV28 and TRBJ2-5, is DVKVTQSSRYLVKRTGEKVFLECVQDMDHENMFWYRQDPGLGLRLIYFSYDVKMKEKGDIPEGYSVSREKKERFSLILESASTNQTSMYLCASTQTGRETQYFGPGTRLLVL.

The chain combines TRBV4-3 with TRBJ2-5; D may be TRBD1 (6 bases). The J call is in doubt because the DNA end fits TRBJ2-7 better. Germline lookup yields CDR1 LGHNA and CDR2 YSLEER. This CDR3 comprises 15 residues. CDR3 sequence: CASSQDWDIPYEQYF. The DNA of the CDR3 is TGCGCCAGCAGCCAAGATTGGGACATCCCCTACGAGCAGTACTTC.

The chain recombines TRBV7-9 with TRBJ2-5; TRBD1 is a possible D gene (6 bases). V lost 4 bases, J lost 5 bases, and 14 bases lay in between. The germline gives CDR1 SEHNR, CDR2 FQNEAQ (reference sequence). The CDR3 has 14 amino acids. The CDR3 reads CASSSDRPRETQYF. CDR3 bases: TGTGCCAGCAGCTCCGACAGGCCGAGGGAGACCCAGTACTTC.

This clonotype has more than one count but fewer than ten. The chain combines TRBV5-1 with TRBJ1-1; D is unclear. The CDR3 runs 13 residues. CDR1 is SGHRS and CDR2 is YFSETQ in the germline V gene. Trimming removed 2 bases at V and 5 bases at J, with 10 bases between. CDR3: CASSFALGTEAFF. CDR3 coding DNA: TGCGCCAGCAGCTTCGCCTTAGGGACTGAAGCTTTCTTT.

This clonotype appeared a few times. The CDR3 coding sequence is TGCGCCAGCAGCTTGGGGGGGACCAAAGGAGAGCAGTTCTTC. This gives the protein CASSLGGTKGEQFF. The V call is TRBV5-1, the J call TRBJ2-1; D is possibly TRBD1 or TRBD2 (5 bases each). The CDR3 is 14 residues long. V was clipped by 0 bases and J by 10 bases, with 14 bases between them. From germline, CDR1 is SGHRS and CDR2 YFSETQ.

The J gene is TRBJ1-2, the V gene TRBV4-1; unclear D gene. The CDR3 loop spans 12 amino acids. Germline V gene data show CDR1 as MGHRA and CDR2 as YSYEKL. V gave up 2 bases and J gave up 8 bases, with 9 bases separating them. CDR3 nucleotide sequence: TGCGCCAGCAGCCAACACAGTGGAGGCTACACCTTC. As protein: CASSQHSGGYTF.

V usage is TRBV6-6 and J usage is TRBJ1-1; no reliable D call. The germline gives CDR1 MNHNY, CDR2 SVGAGI (reference sequence). Trimming left V 5 bases short and J 4 bases short, with 11 bases between. The CDR3 runs to 13 residues. CDR3 sequence: CASSGLWSTEAFF. The CDR3 DNA reads as TGTGCCAGCAGTGGGTTATGGAGCACTGAAGCTTTCTTT.

This clonotype was seen at least ten times. This chain connects TRBV20-1 to TRBJ1-5; no firm D call. Germline V gives CDR1 DFQATT, CDR2 SNEGSKA (reference sequence). The CDR3 loop spans 14 amino acids. V lost 0 bases to trimming and J lost 4 bases, with 10 bases between them. The CDR3 loop is CSAREPGSNQPQHF. The DNA of the CDR3 is TGCAGTGCTAGAGAGCCGGGCTCAAATCAGCCCCAGCATTTT.

This clonotype was counted only a few times. The V call is TRBV7-9, the J call TRBJ2-5, with 9 bases lining up with TRBD2. The CDR3 is 18 residues long. Germline V gene sequence: CDR1 SEHNR, CDR2 FQNEAQ (reference sequence). The ends lost 5 bases at V and 4 bases at J; junction bases unmatched: 17. The CDR3 DNA reads TGTGCCAGCAGCCCCCGATCACTATTAGCGGGGGAGTCAGAGACCCAGTACTTC. It specifies CASSPRSLLAGESETQYF.

The chain has TRBV27 and TRBJ1-4, with no clear D. Trimming took 4 bases from V and 0 from J, leaving 15 bases between them. Germline V CDR1 and CDR2: MNHEY, SMNVEV (reference sequence). CDR3 length: 17 residues. The CDR3 protein is CASSSDTLMATNEKLFF. The CDR3 DNA sequence: TGTGCCAGCAGTTCTGACACTCTCATGGCAACTAATGAAAAACTGTTTTTT.

This clonotype has a handful of counts. V is TRBV7-2 and J is TRBJ2-1; D might be TRBD1 (6 bases). Germline V CDR1 and CDR2: SGHTA, FQGNSA. Trimming left V 7 bases short and J 0 bases short, with 16 bases between. This CDR3 region has 16 residues. CDR3 sequence (DNA): TGTGCCAGCATCCTCCGGGACACCGGCTCCTACAATGAGCAGTTCTTC. Translation: CASILRDTGSYNEQFF. Complete variable domain (other parts from reference TRBV7-2 and TRBJ2-1): GAGVSQSPSNKVTEKGKDVELRCDPISGHTALYWYRQSLGQGLEFLIYFQGNSAPDKSGLPSDRFSAERTGGSVSTLTIQRTQQEDSAVYLCASILRDTGSYNEQFFGPGTRLTVL.

This chain joins TRBV9 and TRBJ2-5, with 9 bases identical to TRBD2. Germline V lookup: CDR1 SGDLS, CDR2 YYNGEE. The CDR3 extends over 15 amino acids. The trim removed 4 bases at V and 5 bases at J, leaving 9 bases unmatched. As DNA, the CDR3 is TGTGCCAGCAGCCTTAGCGGGAGAGGGGGGGAGACCCAGTACTTC. Its protein is CASSLSGRGGETQYF.

This clonotype was recorded many times. J is TRBJ2-7 and V is TRBV4-2; possible D gene TRBD2, 6 bases. Germline assignment: CDR1 LGHNA and CDR2 YNFKEQ. CDR3 length: 15 residues. V was trimmed by 0 bases and J by 4 bases, leaving 13 bases between them. CDR3 nucleotides: TGTGCCAGCAGCCAAGATGGAGGGGCAGGGTACGAGCAGTACTTC. Its protein is CASSQDGGAGYEQYF.

This chain joins TRBV12-3 or TRBV12-4 and TRBJ1-2; D ambiguous. The length of the CDR3 is 14 residues. The V end was cut by 2 bases, the J end by 8 bases, with 15 bases between. The CDR3 reads CASSLQDYLGGYTF. CDR3 nucleotide sequence: TGTGCCAGCAGTTTACAGGACTACTTGGGCGGCTACACCTTC.

V is TRBV5-5 and J is TRBJ1-2; D not certain. Germline V gene data show CDR1 as SGHKS and CDR2 as YYEKEE (reference sequence). V was cut by 2 bases and J by 7 bases, with 18 bases left in between. The CDR3 is 15 amino acids. DNA of the CDR3: TGTGCCAGCAGCTTCTCGGAGAAGGGAGAGAGTGGCTACACCTTC. This translates into CASSFSEKGESGYTF.

This clonotype was seen more than once but under ten times. The rearrangement uses TRBV29-1 and TRBJ2-7; 12 bases line up with TRBD2. The CDR3 runs 13 residues. With V trimmed by 7 bases and J by 5 bases, 6 bases remained unmatched. Germline CDR1 SQVTM, CDR2 ANQGSEA. The DNA for the CDR3 is TGCAGCGGACTAGCGGGGGTTCGGGACGAGCAGTACTTC. Its protein is CSGLAGVRDEQYF.

This clonotype was seen more than once but under ten times. The J gene is TRBJ2-1, the V gene TRBV6-1; D not resolved. The better agreement between TRBJ2-7 and the DNA end casts doubt on the J call. The CDR3 spans 13 residues. Germline V gene sequence: CDR1 MNHNS, CDR2 SASEGT. The DNA of the CDR3 is TGTGCCAGCAGTGAGGGTACGGTCTACGAGCAGTACTTC. It encodes CASSEGTVYEQYF.

The chain couples TRBV7-8 to TRBJ2-4; maybe TRBD1 (6 bases). Germline V CDR1 and CDR2: SGHVS, FQNEAQ. V dropped 10 bases and J dropped 0 bases, with 19 bases sitting between them. This CDR3 spans 16 amino acids. In nucleotides, the CDR3 is TGTGCCAAAAAAAGGGGGATACTACTAGCCAAAAACATTCAGTACTTC. This encodes CAKKRGILLAKNIQYF. Looking up the rest from reference TRBV7-8 and TRBJ2-4 gives the full variable domain: GAGVSQSPRYKVAKRGQDVALRCDPISGHVSLFWYQQALGQGPEFLTYFQNEAQLDKSGLPSDRFFAERPEGSVSTLKIQRTQQEDSAVYLCAKKRGILLAKNIQYFGAGTRLSVL.

This clonotype was counted only a few times. Compared with germline, one end of the junction differs, possibly owing to a read error. The CDR3 loop is CVSSGGTVVYGYTF. CDR3 in DNA: TGTGTCAGCAGCGGTGGGACAGTAGTCTATGGCTACACCTTC. This sequence joins TRBV7-9 and TRBJ1-2; 7 bases map to TRBD1. The germline V gene has CDR1 SEHNR and CDR2 FQNEAQ (reference sequence). The CDR3 has 14 amino acids.

This clonotype was observed a few times. The genes are TRBV12-3 or TRBV12-4 and TRBJ1-5; 10 positions agree with TRBD1. Unmatched junction bases numbered 6, after V lost 6 bases and J lost 7 bases. CDR3 size: 14 residues. The CDR3 region has the DNA TGTGCCAGCAGCACCGGGACAGGGGAACAGCCCCAGCATTTT. Protein sequence: CASSTGTGEQPQHF.

Worth noting for this clonotype: An end of the junction does not agree with germline; a read error may underlie this. The V call is TRBV24-1, the J call TRBJ2-5, with 9 bases matching TRBD2. Matching the DNA end better, TRBJ2-1 makes the J call doubtful. The CDR3 has 17 amino acids. Germline lookup yields CDR1 KGHDR and CDR2 SFDVKD. The CDR3 DNA is TGTGCCACCAGTGGTTTGCCCCTAGCGGGGACTGACAATGAGCAGTTCTTC. It codes for CATSGLPLAGTDNEQFF.

To note about this clonotype: One end of the junction does not line up with germline, which may come from a read error. The CDR3 coding sequence is TGCGCCAGCAGCAGTAGCGGGGGAACCTACGAGCAGTACTTC. Protein: CASSSSGGTYEQYF. The chain is built from TRBV12-3 or TRBV12-4 and TRBJ2-5; 9 bases are shared with TRBD2. The J call is doubtful: the DNA matches TRBJ2-7 better. This CDR3 spans 14 amino acids.

The chain joins TRBV4-2 to TRBJ2-5; 9 bases are a match to TRBD2. Germline V gene sequence: CDR1 LGHNA, CDR2 YNFKEQ. The J segment lost 4 bases and the V segment lost 1 base, leaving 4 bases of the junction unmatched. The CDR3 covers 15 residues. The CDR3 reads CASSQVPAGGETQYF. DNA of the CDR3: TGTGCCAGCAGCCAAGTTCCAGCGGGGGGAGAGACCCAGTACTTC.

Many counts were recorded for this clonotype. The genes are TRBV29-1 and TRBJ2-1; TRBD1 agrees at 7 bases. Germline CDR1 is SQVTM and CDR2 is ANQGSEA. The CDR3 covers 11 residues. V was clipped by 7 bases and J by 7 bases; unmatched bases: 4. This CDR3 reads CSGAQGNEQFF. Here the CDR3 DNA reads TGCAGCGGAGCACAGGGGAATGAGCAGTTCTTC.

The chain joins TRBV20-1 to TRBJ2-3; D not certain. Germline V gene data show CDR1 as DFQATT and CDR2 as SNEGSKA (reference sequence). The CDR3 covers 11 residues. The V and J ends lost 2 bases and 5 bases respectively, with 5 bases between them. The CDR3 DNA reads as TGCAGTGCTAGAAGGCAAGATACGCAGTATTTT. Amino acids: CSARRQDTQYF.

This clonotype was seen a few times. This rearrangement joins TRBV11-3 to TRBJ2-3, with a weak D call TRBD2 (6 bases). The CDR3 covers 17 residues. Trimming left V 0 bases short and J 2 bases short, with 15 bases between. Germline values: CDR1 SGHNT, CDR2 YENEEA. CDR3 nucleotides: TGTGCCAGCAGCTTAGATCGTCCTAGCGAAGACACAGATACGCAGTATTTT. It encodes CASSLDRPSEDTDTQYF.

With respect to this clonotype: The junction departs from the called germline gene at one end, perhaps through a read error. The genes are TRBV10-3 and TRBJ2-4, with TRBD2 identical over 8 bases. Germline assignment: CDR1 ENHRY and CDR2 SYGVKD. This CDR3 contains 15 residues. CDR3 sequence (DNA): TGTGCCATCAATGAGGGCGGGAGGCAGGGAAACATTCAGTACTTC. Its translation is CAINEGGRQGNIQYF.